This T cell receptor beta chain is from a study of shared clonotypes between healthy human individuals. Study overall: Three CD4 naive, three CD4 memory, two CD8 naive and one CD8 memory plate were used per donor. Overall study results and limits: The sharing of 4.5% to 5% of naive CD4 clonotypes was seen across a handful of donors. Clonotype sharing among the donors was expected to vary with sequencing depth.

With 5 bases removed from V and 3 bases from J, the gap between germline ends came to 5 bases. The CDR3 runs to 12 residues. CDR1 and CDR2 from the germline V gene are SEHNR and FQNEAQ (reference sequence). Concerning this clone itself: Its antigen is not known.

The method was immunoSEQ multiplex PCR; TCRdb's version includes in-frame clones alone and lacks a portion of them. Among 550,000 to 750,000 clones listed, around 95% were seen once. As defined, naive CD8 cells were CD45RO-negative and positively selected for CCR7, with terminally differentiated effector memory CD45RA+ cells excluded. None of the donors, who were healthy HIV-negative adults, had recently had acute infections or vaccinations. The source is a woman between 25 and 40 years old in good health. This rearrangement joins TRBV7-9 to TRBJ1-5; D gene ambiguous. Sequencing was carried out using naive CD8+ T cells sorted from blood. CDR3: CASSRDNQPQHF. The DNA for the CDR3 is TGTGCCAGCAGCAGGGACAATCAGCCCCAGCATTTT.